Shown below are 10 T cell receptor beta chains from a single sample sequenced in a study of blood T cell repertoires in COVID-19. Produced via immunoSEQ multiplex PCR; TCRdb's table is partial and in-frame only. Among roughly 110,000 clones, 71% were seen once, and the ten largest hold about 1%. Specimen: peripheral blood. Receptors originate from a human donor with acute or convalescent COVID-19. The donor label of this sample is uncertain.

The chain links TRBV28 to TRBJ1-1; 7 bases match TRBD1. The V gene's germline CDR1 is MDHEN and CDR2 SYDVKM. Unmatched junction bases numbered 7, after V lost 5 bases and J lost 4 bases. The CDR3 is made up of 14 amino acids. The CDR3 region is CASSVYRGGTEAFF. As DNA, the CDR3 is TGTGCCAGCAGTGTTTACAGGGGTGGCACTGAAGCTTTCTTT.

This clone was picked up a small number of times. The chain joins TRBV9 to TRBJ2-2; 7 bases match TRBD1. CDR3 length: 19 amino acids. J was trimmed by 1 base and V by 4 bases; bases with no gene match: 16. In germline, CDR1 is SGDLS, CDR2 YYNGEE. CDR3 sequence reads: CASSSPAWDRYLNTGELFF. The CDR3 DNA sequence: TGTGCCAGCAGCTCACCGGCCTGGGACAGATATTTGAACACCGGGGAGCTGTTTTTT.

The V gene is TRBV11-2, the J gene TRBJ1-2; 7 bases fit TRBD1. The CDR3 length is 13 residues. The germline V gene has CDR1 SGHAT and CDR2 FQNNGV. Trimming took 5 bases from V and 2 from J; bases not matched to a gene: 2. CDR3 coding DNA: TGTGCCAGCAGCCCACAGGGGAACTATGGCTACACCTTC. Translated, it gives CASSPQGNYGYTF.

The V and J genes are TRBV7-6 and TRBJ2-2, with D possibly being TRBD2 (6 bases). The CDR3 has 16 residues. Germline-derived CDR1 and CDR2 are SGHVS and FNYEAQ. Trimming stripped 2 bases from V and 5 bases from J, with 15 bases between. The CDR3 region is CASSLREESWTGELFF. DNA for the CDR3: TGTGCCAGCAGCTTAAGGGAGGAAAGTTGGACCGGGGAGCTGTTTTTT.

V is TRBV7-8 and J is TRBJ1-2; TRBD1 agrees at 12 bases. Per germline, CDR1 SGHVS and CDR2 FQNEAQ. The J segment lost 0 bases and the V segment lost 5 bases, leaving 7 bases of the junction unmatched. The CDR3 totals 17 residues. CDR3 in amino acids: CASSLWDRGLSNYGYTF. Here the CDR3 DNA reads TGTGCCAGCAGCCTATGGGACAGGGGGCTTTCTAACTATGGCTACACCTTC.

The gene calls are TRBV30 and TRBJ2-7, with 11 nucleotides matching TRBD2. The CDR3 has 15 residues. Germline loops: CDR1 GTSNPN, CDR2 SVGIG (reference sequence). V was pared by 1 base and J by 1 base, with 3 bases of the junction left unmatched. Here the CDR3 DNA reads TGTGCCTGGAGTGCCCTAGCGGGGGGATCCTACGAGCAGTACTTC. As protein: CAWSALAGGSYEQYF. Based on the CDR3 plus reference TRBV30 and TRBJ2-7, the full variable domain is SQTIHQWPATLVQPVGSPLSLECTVEGTSNPNLYWYRQAAGRGLQLLFYSVGIGQISSEVPQNLSASRPQDRQFILSSKKLLLSDSGFYLCAWSALAGGSYEQYFGPGTRLTVT.

This clone has only one observation. The rearrangement links TRBV4-2 to TRBJ2-7, with D tentatively TRBD1 (6 bases). Looked up from germline, CDR1 is LGHNA and CDR2 is YNFKEQ. V was trimmed by 3 bases and J by 6 bases, leaving 21 bases between them. The CDR3 spans 16 residues. The CDR3, as DNA: TGTGCCAGCAGCCAGACCGGGGACAACACCCCACGCGAGCAGTACTTC. Encoded protein: CASSQTGDNTPREQYF.

The chain joins TRBV2 to TRBJ1-1; TRBD1 agrees at 7 bases. This CDR3 has 15 amino acids. In germline, CDR1 is SNHLY, CDR2 FYNNEI. The V segment lost 4 bases and the J segment 4 bases; nucleotides outside the gene matches: 9. The CDR3 DNA reads TGTGCCAGCAGTGGACGACAGGGCGGTGGCACTGAAGCTTTCTTT. Its translation is CASSGRQGGGTEAFF.

The J gene is TRBJ1-3, the V gene TRBV30, with a weak D call TRBD1 (5 bases). Trimming stripped 7 bases from V and 2 bases from J, with 9 bases between. The CDR3 contains 12 residues. Germline-derived CDR1 and CDR2 are GTSNPN and SVGIG (reference sequence). The CDR3 DNA reads as TGTGCCTTGCCAGGGACTGGAAACACCATATATTTT. As protein: CALPGTGNTIYF.

This clone appeared a few times. The chain uses TRBV5-4 and TRBJ1-3; a possible D gene is TRBD1 (6 bases). Germline V gene data show CDR1 as SGHNT and CDR2 as YYREEE (reference sequence). The CDR3 has 15 amino acids. Deletions cut 4 bases from V and 0 bases from J, with 11 bases between. The CDR3 region has the DNA TGTGCCAGCAGCACCCAGGGGATCTCTGGAAACACCATATATTTT. Protein: CASSTQGISGNTIYF.